This is a list of T cell receptor beta chains from one sample in a study of blood T cell repertoires in COVID-19. TCRdb's copy holds only in-frame clones and misses some; the assay was immunoSEQ multiplex PCR. Seen here are approximately 500,000 clones, roughly 91% observed once, and the top ten hold less than 9.5%. What was sequenced was peripheral blood. These receptors all come from a woman between 45 and 60 years old with COVID-19, enrolled during active disease. Both conserved end residues are trimmed from each CDR3. A row's size may be missing; if present it is once, few, many or a size class.

V gene	clone size	J gene	CDR3 protein
TRBV5-1	.	TRBJ2-7	ASSLAPGTYEQY
TRBV3-1/TRBV3-2	.	TRBJ1-2	ASSHGDSSYGYT
TRBV2	few	TRBJ2-2	ASSGRTTGELF
TRBV11-3	.	TRBJ2-2	ASSLGGLSRELF
TRBV6-5	.	TRBJ2-3	ASFISRETTDTQY
TRBV19	once	TRBJ1-1	ASSAPLTGMNTEAF
TRBV5-6	.	TRBJ1-2	ASSLGQGYYGYT
TRBV6-5	.	TRBJ1-1	ASSLPGDNTEAF
TRBV6-6	few	TRBJ2-7	ASSYKAGALHEQY
TRBV7-2	.	TRBJ2-7	ASNFESSFILRGIYEQY
TRBV28	.	TRBJ2-7	ASSLLREGYEQY
TRBV7-6	few	TRBJ1-5	ASSLTPRTGTVSNQPQH
TRBV3-1/TRBV3-2	.	TRBJ1-2	ASSQDLAGRWGYT
TRBV10-1	.	TRBJ1-6	ASSPGLDSPLH
TRBV28	.	TRBJ1-1	ASRDRITEAF
TRBV27	.	TRBJ2-3	ASSFGTRDTQY
TRBV6-5	.	TRBJ2-4	ASSSNGGDIQY
TRBV7-6	.	TRBJ1-6	ASGRATPGQGEPLH
TRBV5-1	.	TRBJ1-4	ASSLEMREANEKLF
TRBV5-1	.	TRBJ2-3	ASSLDPGLATDTQY
TRBV27	.	TRBJ2-1	ASAEGGAMGEQF
TRBV19	.	TRBJ1-5	ASSPPPGPQH
TRBV20-1	.	TRBJ2-3	SASPGTSGASTDTQY
TRBV6-4	.	TRBJ1-1	ASSPGMNTEAF
TRBV28	.	TRBJ1-2	ASSFALFYGYT
TRBV30	.	TRBJ1-1	AYRTDRGTEAF
TRBV11-3	.	TRBJ2-7	ASTTRTEWDKLREQY
TRBV19	.	TRBJ2-7	ASSIRGPSYEQY
TRBV18	.	TRBJ1-1	ASSPGQGAGTEAF
TRBV3-1/TRBV3-2	.	TRBJ1-1	ASSQAGNTEAF
TRBV5-1	.	TRBJ2-1	ASSSGLAGGYTDEQF
TRBV19	.	TRBJ1-5	ASSIVRAGQPQH
TRBV5-6	.	TRBJ2-2	ASSFGLGDTGELF
TRBV19	.	TRBJ2-1	ATCPGGFGEQF
TRBV19	.	TRBJ2-7	ASSTSGQGRVYEQY
TRBV27	.	TRBJ1-2	ASRESMKRTGGLYGYT
TRBV3-1/TRBV3-2	.	TRBJ2-3	ASSQGDYRPSTDTQY
TRBV6-5	.	TRBJ2-7	ASRADRISSYEQY
TRBV11-2	.	TRBJ1-1	ASSSAGRLNTEAF
TRBV19	.	TRBJ2-1	ASSVSGGPSYNEQF
TRBV12-5	.	TRBJ2-1	ASGLRGAVQGEQF
TRBV7-3	.	TRBJ1-1	ASSQTGNTEAF
TRBV19	.	TRBJ1-1	ASSLPGQGAGGAF
TRBV24-1	.	TRBJ2-3	ATSDSRQGTDTQY
TRBV18	once	TRBJ2-1	ASRTGASYNEQF
TRBV7-8	.	TRBJ1-1	ASSVGLMIVDTEAF
TRBV9	.	TRBJ1-4	ASSAQGNEKLF
TRBV13	.	TRBJ1-1	ASSQGQSNTEAF
TRBV5-1	.	TRBJ2-4	ASSLKSLAGGAGTLAKNIQY
TRBV4-1	once	TRBJ1-4	ASSQAGTGSEKLF
TRBV4-1	.	TRBJ2-7	ASSQGVGTSAYEQY
TRBV10-3	.	TRBJ2-2	AISDRIQANTGELF
TRBV6-2/TRBV6-3	.	TRBJ1-5	ASSLYRVGQPQH
TRBV6-5	.	TRBJ2-7	ASSIGPLTGEQY
TRBV5-6	.	TRBJ1-2	ASSLGAGPYGYT